This is a list of T cell receptor beta chains from one sample in a study of T cell responses to AZD1222 COVID-19 vaccine. TCRdb keeps only in-frame clones here, not all; method: immunoSEQ multiplex PCR. The data hold about 70,000 clones, with approximately 85% observed a single time. The sample was peripheral blood, taken on day 0 of MenACWY control vaccination. Receptors were obtained from an adult in good health. Each CDR3 is given with its conserved first and last residue. A D gene is named only where the DNA matches it firmly. Clone size appears in some rows only: once, few, many, or a class for an expanded clone.

size | J | D | V | CDR3 | DNA
NA | TRBJ1-1 | TRBD1 | TRBV2 | CASSEASGQGYTEAFF | TGTGCCAGCAGTGAAGCCTCGGGACAGGGTTACACTGAAGCTTTCTTT
NA | TRBJ1-2 | TRBD1 | TRBV6-5 | CASTPGTANYGYTF | TGTGCCAGTACCCCCGGGACAGCTAACTATGGCTACACCTTC
NA | TRBJ1-2 | NA | TRBV4-3 | CASSQETWVRENGYTF | TGCGCCAGCAGCCAAGAAACCTGGGTAAGGGAGAATGGCTACACCTTC
NA | TRBJ2-2 | NA | TRBV7-2 | CASSQATGLLTGELFF | TGTGCCAGCAGCCAAGCCACAGGCTTACTTACTGGGGAGCTGTTTTTT
NA | TRBJ1-2 | NA | TRBV19 | CASSIRGRSYGYTF | TGTGCCAGTAGTATCAGGGGCAGGTCCTATGGCTACACCTTC
once | TRBJ2-7 | NA | TRBV30 | CAWRGDSLPSYEQYF | TGTGCCTGGAGGGGGGACTCCCTCCCCTCCTACGAGCAGTACTTC
NA | TRBJ1-6 | TRBD1 | TRBV19 | CASSIGTGNNSPLHF | TGTGCCAGTAGTATCGGGACAGGGAATAATTCACCCCTCCACTTT
NA | TRBJ1-5 | NA | TRBV4-1 | CASSQDQGKKQPQHF | TGCGCCAGCAGCCAAGATCAGGGAAAAAAACAGCCCCAGCATTTT
NA | TRBJ1-3 | NA | TRBV7-2 | CASSLVTNSGNTIYF | TGTGCCAGCAGCTTAGTTACGAACTCTGGAAACACCATATATTTT
NA | TRBJ2-7 | TRBD1 | TRBV28 | CASSKTGGVYEQYF | TGTGCCAGCAGTAAAACAGGGGGTGTATACGAGCAGTACTTC
NA | TRBJ1-1 | NA | TRBV3-1/TRBV3-2 | CASSQVGASTEAFF | TGTGCCAGCAGCCAGGTAGGGGCCTCCACTGAAGCTTTCTTT
NA | TRBJ1-3 | NA | TRBV5-1 | CASSLADPRINTIYF | TGCGCCAGCAGCTTAGCAGACCCGAGGATTAACACCATATATTTT
NA | TRBJ2-7 | TRBD1 | TRBV9 | CASSVGQGSHEQYF | TGTGCCAGCAGCGTAGGACAGGGAAGCCACGAGCAGTACTTC
NA | TRBJ1-5 | NA | TRBV9 | CASSVDMGGSNQPQHF | TGTGCCAGCAGCGTAGATATGGGAGGGAGCAATCAGCCCCAGCATTTT
NA | TRBJ2-6 | TRBD1 | TRBV14 | CASSPTPGTASGANVLTF | TGTGCCAGCAGCCCGACCCCCGGGACAGCTTCTGGGGCCAACGTCCTGACTTTC
NA | TRBJ2-2 | NA | TRBV19 | CASSVGQSNTGELFF | TGTGCCAGTAGTGTTGGACAGTCGAACACCGGGGAGCTGTTTTTT
few | TRBJ2-7 | NA | TRBV6-2/TRBV6-3 | CASSEQRTDYEQYF | TGTGCCAGCAGCGAGCAGCGGACAGATTACGAGCAGTACTTC
NA | TRBJ1-1 | NA | TRBV10-3 | CAISGGTEAFF | TGTGCCATCAGTGGGGGCACTGAAGCTTTCTTT
NA | TRBJ2-2 | NA | TRBV18 | CASSPDAGKNTGELFF | TGTGCCAGCTCACCAGATGCAGGGAAGAACACCGGGGAGCTGTTTTTT
once | TRBJ2-3 | NA | TRBV5-1 | CASSLEGTDTQYF | TGCGCCAGCAGCTTAGAAGGCACAGATACGCAGTATTTT
NA | TRBJ2-1 | TRBD2 | TRBV7-2 | CASSPLAGGTYNEQFF | TGTGCCAGCAGCCCCCTAGCGGGGGGCACCTACAATGAGCAGTTCTTC
NA | TRBJ2-5 | NA | TRBV11-3 | CASSLPSETQYF | TGTGCCAGCAGCTTACCTTCCGAGACCCAGTACTTC
NA | TRBJ1-6 | NA | TRBV5-1 | CASSLSLTGSPLHF | TGCGCCAGCAGCTTGTCGCTGACCGGGTCACCCCTCCACTTT
NA | TRBJ2-1 | NA | TRBV11-3 | CASSLNTMRGEQFF | TGTGCCAGCAGCTTAAATACGATGAGGGGTGAGCAGTTCTTC
NA | TRBJ1-5 | NA | TRBV6-5 | CASIRLDTGEPQHF | TGTGCCAGCATCAGATTGGACACCGGGGAGCCCCAGCATTTT
few | TRBJ1-4 | NA | TRBV11-2 | CASSLSGSQRVNEKLFF | TGTGCCAGCAGCTTATCCGGGTCGCAACGGGTCAATGAAAAACTGTTTTTT
once | TRBJ1-3 | NA | TRBV3-1/TRBV3-2 | CASSRLPGSGNTIYF | TGTGCCAGCAGCCGCCTCCCCGGGTCTGGAAACACCATATATTTT
NA | TRBJ2-6 | TRBD1 | TRBV5-1 | CASSPGQAPGSGANVLTF | TGCGCCAGCAGCCCGGGACAGGCCCCGGGGTCTGGGGCCAACGTCCTGACTTTC
NA | TRBJ2-1 | NA | TRBV5-4 | CASSYLQGGNEQFF | TGTGCCAGCAGCTACCTACAGGGAGGTAATGAGCAGTTCTTC
NA | TRBJ2-1 | NA | TRBV2 | CASSTSGGEQFF | TGTGCCAGCAGCACTAGTGGGGGTGAGCAGTTCTTC
NA | TRBJ2-2 | NA | TRBV7-2 | CASSSRTTHVTGELFF | TGTGCCAGCAGCTCCCGGACAACGCACGTCACCGGGGAGCTGTTTTTT
NA | TRBJ1-3 | TRBD1 | TRBV28 | CASSLLGGGNTIYF | TGTGCCAGCAGTTTATTAGGGGGCGGTAACACCATATATTTT
NA | TRBJ1-2 | TRBD1 | TRBV15 | CATNAGTGQFANYGYTF | TGTGCCACCAACGCCGGGACAGGGCAATTCGCTAACTATGGCTACACCTTC
NA | TRBJ2-7 | TRBD1 | TRBV12-3/TRBV12-4 | CASSFTSPGQGVF | TGTGCCAGCAGTTTCACCTCGCCGGGACAGGGGGTCTTC
once | TRBJ2-7 | NA | TRBV5-6 | CASSGGRHDEQYF | TGTGCCAGCAGCGGGGGGCGACATGACGAGCAGTACTTC
few | TRBJ1-5 | NA | TRBV28 | CASSFLGGNQPQHF | TGTGCCAGCAGTTTTCTTGGGGGTAATCAGCCCCAGCATTTT
NA | TRBJ2-7 | NA | TRBV9 | CASSRWEQGYEQYF | TGTGCCAGCAGCCGTTGGGAGCAGGGCTACGAGCAGTACTTC
NA | TRBJ1-2 | NA | TRBV7-9 | CASSIAAGPQRVGGYTF | TGTGCCAGCAGTATAGCGGCGGGACCCCAGCGTGTAGGTGGCTACACCTTC
once | TRBJ1-1 | NA | TRBV21-1 | CASSNEAFF | TGTGCCAGCAGCAACGAAGCTTTCTTT
NA | TRBJ1-4 | NA | TRBV5-1 | CASSLEGRDEKLFF | TGCGCCAGCAGCCTCGAGGGCCGGGATGAAAAACTGTTTTTT
few | TRBJ1-6 | NA | TRBV7-8 | CASSRIESSYNSPLHF | TGTGCCAGCAGCCGAATCGAAAGCTCCTATAATTCACCCCTCCACTTT
NA | TRBJ2-5 | NA | TRBV11-3 | CASRPGGTERETQYF | TGTGCCAGCAGGCCAGGAGGGACAGAGAGAGAGACCCAGTACTTC
NA | TRBJ2-7 | NA | TRBV7-2 | CASSFLGTSYEQYF | TGTGCCAGCAGTTTTCTCGGAACTTCCTACGAGCAGTACTTC
NA | TRBJ2-1 | NA | TRBV9 | CASSVSVYNEQFF | TGTGCCAGCAGCGTTTCGGTCTACAATGAGCAGTTCTTC
NA | TRBJ1-1 | NA | TRBV4-3 | CASSQDGRGSTEAFF | TGCGCCAGCAGCCAAGACGGGCGGGGCAGCACTGAAGCTTTCTTT
NA | TRBJ2-3 | TRBD2 | TRBV4-3 | CASSQYLAGGTSTDTQYF | TGCGCCAGCAGCCAATATCTAGCGGGGGGGACCTCCACAGATACGCAGTATTTT